Listed below are T cell receptor beta chains from one sample, sequenced in a study of OX40 agonist ivuxolimab in advanced cancers. Here immunoSEQ multiplex PCR was the method, and the copy in TCRdb shows in-frame clones only, minus some. Among under 80,000 clones listed, about 87% were seen once. The material sequenced was CD4+ or CD8+ T cells sorted from blood, taken in a trial of the OX40 agonist ivuxolimab. All receptors derive from an adult with an advanced solid tumor such as melanoma, head and neck, liver or kidney cancer. CDR3s include the opening cysteine and the closing phenylalanine or tryptophan. A D gene is named only where the DNA matches it firmly. Rows may omit the clone size; those that give it use once, few, many or a size class.

clone size: NA
V gene: TRBV7-3
D gene: NA
J gene: TRBJ1-3
CDR3 DNA: TGTGCCAGCAGCTTCGGGGGAAACACCATATATTTT
CDR3 protein: CASSFGGNTIYF

clone size: NA
V gene: TRBV11-2
D gene: TRBD1
J gene: TRBJ1-4
CDR3 DNA: TGTGCCAGCAGCCAACAGGGGGATGCTAATGAAAAACTGTTTTTT
CDR3 protein: CASSQQGDANEKLFF

clone size: NA
V gene: TRBV11-3
D gene: NA
J gene: TRBJ2-2
CDR3 DNA: TGTGCCAGCAGCTGGACAAAGAACACCGGGGAGCTGTTTTTT
CDR3 protein: CASSWTKNTGELFF

clone size: NA
V gene: TRBV5-5
D gene: TRBD1
J gene: TRBJ2-1
CDR3 DNA: TGTGCCAGCAGCTTGGCGTACGGGACAGGGGTGTTGAATGAGCAGTTCTTC
CDR3 protein: CASSLAYGTGVLNEQFF

clone size: NA
V gene: TRBV5-1
D gene: NA
J gene: TRBJ2-6
CDR3 DNA: TGCGCCAGCAGCCCCGCGAGCGGGGCCAACGTCCTGACTTTC
CDR3 protein: CASSPASGANVLTF

clone size: NA
V gene: TRBV5-4
D gene: TRBD1
J gene: TRBJ1-2
CDR3 DNA: TGTGCCAGCAGCTGGGACAGGGCAACCGGGGGCTATGGCTACACCTTC
CDR3 protein: CASSWDRATGGYGYTF

clone size: NA
V gene: TRBV4-1
D gene: NA
J gene: TRBJ2-1
CDR3 DNA: TGCGCCAGCAGCCAAGGGGACCTATTCAATGAGCAGTTCTTC
CDR3 protein: CASSQGDLFNEQFF

clone size: few
V gene: TRBV30
D gene: NA
J gene: TRBJ2-5
CDR3 DNA: TGTGCCTGGAGTGAAAAAGGCCTCCTGGAGGAGCGAGAGACCCAGTACTTC
CDR3 protein: CAWSEKGLLEERETQYF

clone size: NA
V gene: TRBV7-9
D gene: NA
J gene: TRBJ2-4
CDR3 DNA: TGTGCCAGCAGACCAGTGGGGGGAGCCGGCGGCATTCAGTACTTC
CDR3 protein: CASRPVGGAGGIQYF

clone size: NA
V gene: TRBV19
D gene: NA
J gene: TRBJ1-6
CDR3 DNA: TGTGCCAGTAGCCCCGGGAATCCGAATTCACCCCTCCACTTT
CDR3 protein: CASSPGNPNSPLHF

clone size: NA
V gene: TRBV6-5
D gene: NA
J gene: TRBJ2-7
CDR3 DNA: TGTGCCAGCAGCAACTCGGGGGCTCCCTTGGAGCAGTACTTC
CDR3 protein: CASSNSGAPLEQYF